Listed here is a single T cell receptor (beta chain). Its binding antigen is unknown. No base qualities exist here, and no much larger clone lies one base off it. The same CDR3 can be traced to other DNA sequences in this sample. TCR CDR3 regions were amplified from genomic DNA by multiplex PCR using the deep immunoSEQ assay. Extracted genomic DNA from each cell subset was distributed evenly across all wells of several immunoSEQ 96-well plates, and each plate was treated as a replicate. For sorted subsets, each replicate PCR was loaded with 200 to 250 ng genomic DNA, equivalent to about 30,000 T cell genomes. The purified libraries were quantified using a Qubit 3.0 fluorometer, sized with a Bioanalyzer 2100, and then quantified again using the KAPA Library Quantification kit. A separate single-read 150-cycle Illumina NextSeq 550 flow cell was used to sequence each immunoSEQ 96-well plate. The paper's processing steps were these. Because the immunoSEQ output included only junctional sequences and no quality scores, the filtering could not be the same as the filtering used for full-length reads. To assign V/J genes and CDR3, sequences were annotated against IMGT germline references using PyIR, a Python wrapper for IgBLAST v1.9. Reads with weak V/J assignments (E-value above 1e-6), missing CDR3, stop codons, out-of-frame junctions, or ambiguous translated residues were removed. V3J clonotypes were defined as sequences sharing the same inferred V gene, J gene, and CDR3 amino acid sequence. The percentage overlap between two repertoires was calculated by dividing the number of shared unique clonotypes by the size of the smaller repertoire. Richness of each repertoire was evaluated using RTK rarefaction, the Chao1 estimator, and Recon v2.1 estimates of unobserved clonotypes. For all TCRbeta clonotypes obtained by the gDNA method from a few donors, generation probabilities were computed with OLGA. Sourced from immuneACCESS, this table was stored by TCRdb with only in-frame sequences that have V and J called. A share of the clones is absent; for the studies checked, an unresolved V gene accounts for under half, and the remainder has no known explanation. V and J calls and clone size are copied from that table; D and trimming were computed from the DNA. This sample holds 2 million to 2.5 million clones; 90% to 97% were observed only once. Of the sample, about 0.13% is held by the ten largest clones.

The CDR3 has 12 amino acids, counting the end cysteine and phenylalanine. The retained sequence is limited to the CDR3, 36 bases, with the frame set at the first base. Reading the germline V gene gives CDR1 MDHEN and CDR2 SYDVKM. V and J are truncated by 0 bases and 5 bases respectively, leaving an intervening sequence of 4 bases. The donors were healthy, HIV-negative adults with no recently reported acute infections or vaccinations. Every donor was a Caucasian adult living in Nashville, Tennessee, USA. Magnetic negative selection was used to enrich CD4+ T cells, after which naive cells were positively selected on CD45RA and the negative fraction became the memory subset. Blood was obtained by leukapheresis, after which PBMCs were separated by Ficoll-Histopaque density gradient centrifugation and cryopreserved in liquid nitrogen vapor phase. Purity and quantity of every magnetically sorted T cell population were checked by analytical flow cytometry. Each sorted fraction had its genomic DNA isolated and then quantified by UV absorbance on a Nanodrop 2000c.

The sample is drawn from a study of shared clonotypes between healthy human individuals (TCRdb year 2020). Regarding the complete study: The cohort included a few men and a couple of women between 18 and 49 years of age. Per donor, three plates each were used for CD4 naive and CD4 memory, two for CD8 naive, and one for CD8 memory. The study deeply sequenced blood TCR repertoires of about 5 healthy adults to estimate repertoire size and the extent of clonotype sharing between individuals. To increase sequencing depth and limit assay-specific biases, TCR repertoire library preparation and sequencing were carried out by different laboratories using diverse techniques. Each donor's leukapheresis produced roughly between roughly 0.85 and 10 billion PBMCs.

The study at large found these results: When several donors were compared, the shared fraction of clonotypes was 5% to 6.5% for naive CD4, more than 3% for naive CD8, 2.3% for memory CD4, and approximately 0.4% for memory CD8. Rarefaction of sorted-subset datasets indicated incomplete sequencing despite the large sequencing depth. Sampling was limited to blood, and TCR repertoires in tissue likely differ from TCR repertoires in blood. Larger estimated clonotype richness was generally found for naive subsets than for memory subsets. Because the study included only a small number of donors, the genetic and exposure-history diversity represented was limited. Pairwise subsampling indicated that sequencing depth was expected to affect the degree of clonotype sharing among donors. Clonotypes shared by all four sorted-subset donors showed higher generation probabilities than non-shared clonotypes.

In this chain, TRBV28 is recombined with TRBJ1-2; the D segment cannot be called with confidence. Input material: naive CD4+ T cells sorted from blood. Sample cell subset or site, as interpreted from the label and publication: CD45RA+ positively selected. The origin of this receptor is a man aged 18-30 years in good health. The CDR3 region reads CASSLWPYGYTF. The nucleotides are TGTGCCAGCAGTTTATGGCCTTATGGCTACACCTTC.